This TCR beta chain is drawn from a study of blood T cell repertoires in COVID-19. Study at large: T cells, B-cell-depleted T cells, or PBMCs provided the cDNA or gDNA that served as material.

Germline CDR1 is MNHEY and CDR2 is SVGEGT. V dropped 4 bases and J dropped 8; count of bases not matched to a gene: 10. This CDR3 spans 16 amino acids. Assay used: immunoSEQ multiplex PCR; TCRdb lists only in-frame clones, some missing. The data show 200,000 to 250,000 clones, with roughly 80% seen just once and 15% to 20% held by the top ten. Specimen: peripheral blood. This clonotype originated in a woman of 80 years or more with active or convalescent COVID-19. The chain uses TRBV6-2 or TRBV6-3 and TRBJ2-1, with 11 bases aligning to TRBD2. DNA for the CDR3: TGTGCCAGCAGTTCATTAGCGGGAGGGCCTGGGGATGAGCAGTTCTTC. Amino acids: CASSSLAGGPGDEQFF.